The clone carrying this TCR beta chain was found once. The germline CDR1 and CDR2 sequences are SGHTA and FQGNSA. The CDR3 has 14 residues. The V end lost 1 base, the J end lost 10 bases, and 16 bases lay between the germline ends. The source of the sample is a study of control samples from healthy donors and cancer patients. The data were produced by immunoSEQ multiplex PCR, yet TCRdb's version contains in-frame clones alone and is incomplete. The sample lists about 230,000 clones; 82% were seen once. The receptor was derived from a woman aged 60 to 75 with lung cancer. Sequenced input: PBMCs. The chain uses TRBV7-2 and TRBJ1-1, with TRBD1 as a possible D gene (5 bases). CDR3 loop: CASSLVEAQGVAFF. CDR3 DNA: TGTGCCAGCAGCTTAGTGGAGGCCCAGGGTGTAGCTTTCTTT.